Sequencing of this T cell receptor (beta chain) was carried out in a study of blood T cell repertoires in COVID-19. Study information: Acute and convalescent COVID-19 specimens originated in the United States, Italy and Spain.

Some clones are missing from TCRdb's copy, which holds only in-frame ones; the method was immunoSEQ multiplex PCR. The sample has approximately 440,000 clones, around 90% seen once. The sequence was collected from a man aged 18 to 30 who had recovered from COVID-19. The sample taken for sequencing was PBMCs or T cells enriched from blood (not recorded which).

CDR3 bases: TGTGCCAGTAGCGCAAACCCCGTTCAGTTGCCAAATGAAAAACTGTTTTTT. Translating gives CASSANPVQLPNEKLFF. J is TRBJ1-4 and V is TRBV19, with unresolved D. CDR1 and CDR2 (germline): LNHDA, SQIVND (reference sequence). V gave up 6 bases and J gave up 5 bases, with 22 bases separating them. The CDR3 totals 17 residues.